This T cell receptor beta chain was obtained from a study of T cell changes during pregnancy in multiple sclerosis. Repertoires were generated with immunoSEQ multiplex PCR, while TCRdb's copy carries only in-frame clones and drops some. The sample lists tens of thousands of clones, roughly 88% occurring once. In its sample, this clone was seen a few times. This specimen includes other DNA sequences encoding the same CDR3. This sample comprised peripheral blood, obtained in the first trimester of pregnancy. The receptor comes from a female donor with multiple sclerosis, enrolled in a pregnancy study.

The CDR3 here is CASSDSAGSTDTQYF. The CDR3 coding sequence is TGTGCCAGCAGTGACTCGGCGGGAAGCACAGATACGCAGTATTTT. The chain has TRBV6-4 and TRBJ2-3; possible D gene TRBD2, 6 bases. Trimming took off 0 bases at V and 0 bases at J, with 7 bases between the two ends. Germline CDR1 reads MRHNA; CDR2 reads SNTAGT. The CDR3 is made up of 15 amino acids.